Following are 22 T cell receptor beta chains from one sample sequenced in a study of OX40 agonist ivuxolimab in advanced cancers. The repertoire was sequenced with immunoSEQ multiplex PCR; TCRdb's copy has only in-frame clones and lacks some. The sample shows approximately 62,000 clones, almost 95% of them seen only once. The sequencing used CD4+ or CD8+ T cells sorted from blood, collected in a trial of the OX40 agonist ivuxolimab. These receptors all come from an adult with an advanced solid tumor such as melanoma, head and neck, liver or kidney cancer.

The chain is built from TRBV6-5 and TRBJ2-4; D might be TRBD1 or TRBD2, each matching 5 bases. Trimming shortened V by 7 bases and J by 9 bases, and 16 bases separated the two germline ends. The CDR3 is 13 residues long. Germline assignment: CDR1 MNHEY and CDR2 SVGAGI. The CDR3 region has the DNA TGTGCCAGCACAAGGGACGCCCGGGGCATTCAGTACTTC. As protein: CASTRDARGIQYF.

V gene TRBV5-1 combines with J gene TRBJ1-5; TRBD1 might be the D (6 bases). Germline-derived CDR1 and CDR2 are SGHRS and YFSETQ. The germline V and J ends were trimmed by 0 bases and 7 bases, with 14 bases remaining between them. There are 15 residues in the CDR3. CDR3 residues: CASSLEAGGGQPQHF. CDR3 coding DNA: TGCGCCAGCAGCTTGGAAGCAGGAGGGGGACAGCCCCAGCATTTT.

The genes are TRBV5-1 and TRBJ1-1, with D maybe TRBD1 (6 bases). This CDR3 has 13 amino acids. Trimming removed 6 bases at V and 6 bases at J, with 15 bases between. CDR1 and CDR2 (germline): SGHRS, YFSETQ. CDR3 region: CASNIEGGSEAFF. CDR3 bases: TGCGCCAGCAACATAGAGGGGGGATCTGAAGCTTTCTTT. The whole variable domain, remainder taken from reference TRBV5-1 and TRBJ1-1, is KAGVTQTPRYLIKTRGQQVTLSCSPISGHRSVSWYQQTPGQGLQFLFEYFSETQRNKGNFPGRFSGRQFSNSRSEMNVSTLELGDSALYLCASNIEGGSEAFFGQGTRLTVV.

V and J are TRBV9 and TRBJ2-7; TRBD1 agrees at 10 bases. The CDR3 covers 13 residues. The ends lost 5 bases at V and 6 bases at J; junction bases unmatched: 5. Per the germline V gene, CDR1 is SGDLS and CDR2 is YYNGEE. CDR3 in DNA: TGTGCCAGCAGTGCTGGGGACAGGGGCGAGCAGTACTTC. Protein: CASSAGDRGEQYF. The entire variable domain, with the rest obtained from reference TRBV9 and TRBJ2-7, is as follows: DSGVTQTPKHLITATGQRVTLRCSPRSGDLSVYWYQQSLDQGLQFLIQYYNGEERAKGNILERFSAQQFPDLHSELNLSSLELGDSALYFCASSAGDRGEQYFGPGTRLTVT.

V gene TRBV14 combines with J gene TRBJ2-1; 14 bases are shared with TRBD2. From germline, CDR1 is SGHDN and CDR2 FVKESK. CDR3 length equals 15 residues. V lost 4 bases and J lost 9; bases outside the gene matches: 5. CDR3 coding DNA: TGTGCCAGCAGCCCGAGACTAGCGGGGGGGCTTGAGCAGTTCTTC. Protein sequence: CASSPRLAGGLEQFF.

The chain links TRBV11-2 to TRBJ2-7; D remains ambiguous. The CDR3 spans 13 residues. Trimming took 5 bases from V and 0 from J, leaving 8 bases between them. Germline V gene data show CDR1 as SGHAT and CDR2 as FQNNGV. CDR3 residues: CASSQESSYEQYF. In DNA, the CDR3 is TGTGCCAGCAGCCAGGAAAGCTCCTACGAGCAGTACTTC.

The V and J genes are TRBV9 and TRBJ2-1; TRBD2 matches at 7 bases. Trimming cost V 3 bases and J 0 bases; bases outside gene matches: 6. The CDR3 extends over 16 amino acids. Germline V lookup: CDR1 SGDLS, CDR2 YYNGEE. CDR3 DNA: TGTGCCAGCAGCGGCGGGGGTATGGTCTCCTACAATGAGCAGTTCTTC. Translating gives CASSGGGMVSYNEQFF.

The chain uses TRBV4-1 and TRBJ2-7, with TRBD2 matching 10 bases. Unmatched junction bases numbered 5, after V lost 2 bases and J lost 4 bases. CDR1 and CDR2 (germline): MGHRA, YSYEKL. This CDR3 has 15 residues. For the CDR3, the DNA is TGCGCCAGCAGCCAAACTGGACTAGCGGCATACGAGCAGTACTTC. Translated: CASSQTGLAAYEQYF.

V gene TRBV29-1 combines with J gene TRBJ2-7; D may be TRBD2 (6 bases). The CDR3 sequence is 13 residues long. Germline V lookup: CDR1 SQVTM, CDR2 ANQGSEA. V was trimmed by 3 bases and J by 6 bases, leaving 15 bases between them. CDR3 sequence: CSVEAGTPSEQYF. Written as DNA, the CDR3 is TGCAGCGTTGAGGCCGGGACTCCGTCCGAGCAGTACTTC.

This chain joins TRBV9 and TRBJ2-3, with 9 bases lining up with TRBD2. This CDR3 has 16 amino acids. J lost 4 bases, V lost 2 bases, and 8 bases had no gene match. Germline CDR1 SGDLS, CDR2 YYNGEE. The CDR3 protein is CASSVRGREGPDTQYF. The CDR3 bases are TGTGCCAGCAGCGTCCGGGGGCGGGAGGGCCCAGATACGCAGTATTTT.

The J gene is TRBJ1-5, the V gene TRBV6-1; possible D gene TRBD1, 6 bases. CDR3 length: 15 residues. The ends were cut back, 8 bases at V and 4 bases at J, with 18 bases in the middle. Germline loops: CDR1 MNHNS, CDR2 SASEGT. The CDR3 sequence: CASAVRGGVNQPQHF. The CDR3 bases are TGTGCCAGCGCAGTCAGGGGAGGTGTTAATCAGCCCCAGCATTTT.

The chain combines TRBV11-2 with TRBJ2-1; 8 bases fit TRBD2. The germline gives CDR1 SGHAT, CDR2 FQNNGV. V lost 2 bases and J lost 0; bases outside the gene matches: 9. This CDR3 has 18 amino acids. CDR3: CASSLFAGGPSSYNEQFF. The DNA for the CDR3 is TGTGCCAGCAGCTTATTCGCGGGGGGTCCGAGCTCCTACAATGAGCAGTTCTTC.

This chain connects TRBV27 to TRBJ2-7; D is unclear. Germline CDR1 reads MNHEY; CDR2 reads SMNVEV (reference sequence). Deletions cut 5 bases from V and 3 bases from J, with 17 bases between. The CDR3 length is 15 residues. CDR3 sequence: CASSPGPPSFYEQYF. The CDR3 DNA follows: TGTGCCAGCAGTCCCGGACCCCCCTCCTTCTACGAGCAGTACTTC.

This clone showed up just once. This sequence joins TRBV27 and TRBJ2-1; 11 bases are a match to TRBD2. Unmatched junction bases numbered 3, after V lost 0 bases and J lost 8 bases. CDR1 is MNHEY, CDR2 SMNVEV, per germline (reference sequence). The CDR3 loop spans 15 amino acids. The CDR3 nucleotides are TGTGCCAGCAGTTTATCTAGCGGGAGGGCGGATGAGCAGTTCTTC. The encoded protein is CASSLSSGRADEQFF.

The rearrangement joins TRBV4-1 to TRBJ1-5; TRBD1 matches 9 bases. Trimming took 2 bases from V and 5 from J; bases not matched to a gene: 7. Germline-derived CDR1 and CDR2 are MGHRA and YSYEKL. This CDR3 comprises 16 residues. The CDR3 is CASSQPGQGFDQPQHF. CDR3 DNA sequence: TGCGCCAGCAGCCAACCGGGACAGGGTTTCGATCAGCCCCAGCATTTT.

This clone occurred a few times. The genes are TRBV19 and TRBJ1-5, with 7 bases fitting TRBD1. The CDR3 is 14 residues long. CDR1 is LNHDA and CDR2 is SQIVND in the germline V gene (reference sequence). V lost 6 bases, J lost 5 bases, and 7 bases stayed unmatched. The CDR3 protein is CASRYRGLDQPQHF. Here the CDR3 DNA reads TGTGCCAGTAGATACAGGGGCCTTGATCAGCCCCAGCATTTT. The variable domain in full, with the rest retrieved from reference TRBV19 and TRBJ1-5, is DGGITQSPKYLFRKEGQNVTLSCEQNLNHDAMYWYRQDPGQGLRLIYYSQIVNDFQKGDIAEGYSVSREKKESFPLTVTSAQKNPTAFYLCASRYRGLDQPQHFGDGTRLSIL.

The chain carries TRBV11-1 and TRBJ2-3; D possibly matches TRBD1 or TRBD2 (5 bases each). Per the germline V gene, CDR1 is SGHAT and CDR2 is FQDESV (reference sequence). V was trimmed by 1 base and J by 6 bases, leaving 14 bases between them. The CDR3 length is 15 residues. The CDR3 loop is CASSLERGVWDTQYF. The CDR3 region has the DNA TGTGCCAGCAGCTTAGAGAGGGGTGTATGGGATACGCAGTATTTT.

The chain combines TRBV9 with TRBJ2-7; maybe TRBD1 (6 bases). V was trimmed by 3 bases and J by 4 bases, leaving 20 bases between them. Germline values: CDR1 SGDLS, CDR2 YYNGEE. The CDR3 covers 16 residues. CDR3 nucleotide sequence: TGTGCCAGCAGCGGTAGTACAGGGACGGGAATATACGAGCAGTACTTC. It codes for CASSGSTGTGIYEQYF.

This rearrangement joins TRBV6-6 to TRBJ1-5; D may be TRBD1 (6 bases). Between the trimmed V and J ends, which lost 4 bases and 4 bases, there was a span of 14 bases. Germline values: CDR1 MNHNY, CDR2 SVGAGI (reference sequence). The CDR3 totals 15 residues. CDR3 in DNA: TGTGCCAGCAGTTCGCAACAGGGTGGGAATCAGCCCCAGCATTTT. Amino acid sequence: CASSSQQGGNQPQHF.

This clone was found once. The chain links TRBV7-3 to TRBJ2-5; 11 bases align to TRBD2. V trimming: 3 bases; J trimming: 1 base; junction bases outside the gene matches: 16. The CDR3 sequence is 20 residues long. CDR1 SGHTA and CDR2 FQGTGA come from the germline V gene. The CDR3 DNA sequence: TGTGCCAGCAGCTTCTTTATGACTAGCGGGAACCGAACAGGCCAAGAGACCCAGTACTTC. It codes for CASSFFMTSGNRTGQETQYF.

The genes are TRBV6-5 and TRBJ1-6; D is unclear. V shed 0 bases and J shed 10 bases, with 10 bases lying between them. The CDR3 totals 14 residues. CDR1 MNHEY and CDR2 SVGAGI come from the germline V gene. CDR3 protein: CASSYSGSDSPLHF. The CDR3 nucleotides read TGTGCCAGCAGTTACTCAGGGTCAGACTCACCCCTCCACTTT.

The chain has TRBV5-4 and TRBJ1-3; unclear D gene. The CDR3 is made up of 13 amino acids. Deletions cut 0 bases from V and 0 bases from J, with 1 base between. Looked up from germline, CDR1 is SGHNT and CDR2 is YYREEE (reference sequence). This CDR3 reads CASSLDSGNTIYF. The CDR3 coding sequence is TGTGCCAGCAGCTTGGACTCTGGAAACACCATATATTTT.